This entry concerns a single T cell receptor beta chain. The data were taken from a study of human T cells and chemical hapten exposure. Each CDR3 protein is one row after TCRdb ran MiXCR on the RACE reads. The table shows about 120,000 distinct CDR3 sequences, with roughly 13% occurring only once. The CDR3 is 15 residues long. V was clipped by 0 bases and J by 7 bases, with 16 bases between them. Germline assignment: CDR1 MGHRA and CDR2 YSYEKL. Time point denoted: patch test 1, 2 weeks after DPC sensitization. Documented treatment: therapeutic diphenylcyclopropenone sensitization with weekly scalp DPC.

The sequencing used whole blood, collected in connection with sensitization to the hapten diphenylcyclopropenone (DPC). The TCR was taken from a man in his late teens or twenties with alopecia areata. Some clones in this sample may be carry-over from other donors' samples. The genes are TRBV4-1 and TRBJ2-7; D gene ambiguous. The CDR3 reads CASSQDQNGFREQYF. CDR3 nucleotide sequence: TGCGCCAGCAGCCAAGATCAGAATGGGTTCAGGGAGCAGTACTTC.